The 10 T cell receptor beta chains reported below all come from one sample, sequenced in a study of T cell repertoires and Cas9 in healthy adults listed by TCRdb under 2018. Library preparation used the immunoSEQ multiplex PCR assay. TCRdb stores this immuneACCESS table with in-frame sequences only. Part of the clones is absent; in the studies checked, under half of the shortfall reflects unresolved V genes, and no reason is known for the rest. Present in this sample are tens of thousands of clones, about nine tenths of which were seen just once. Roughly 0.7% of the sample is taken by the ten largest. Sequencing was carried out using CD4+ effector T cells (CD127+, CD25-, CD137-, CD154-) from PBMCs; culture status not recorded. Receptors were obtained from a human donor in good health.

This chain links TRBV10-3 with TRBJ1-2, with D possibly being TRBD1 (6 bases). There are 14 residues in the CDR3. Germline loops: CDR1 ENHRY, CDR2 SYGVKD. Trimming stripped 10 bases from V and 3 bases from J, with 18 bases between. CDR3 protein: CASTRTGFDYGYTF. CDR3 sequence (DNA): TGTGCCAGCACCAGAACAGGGTTCGACTATGGCTACACCTTC.

This clone has a handful of counts. This chain connects TRBV4-1 to TRBJ1-5; 8 bases align to TRBD1. Germline trimming cut 0 bases from V and 0 bases from J; bases unmatched to any gene: 10. Germline lookup yields CDR1 MGHRA and CDR2 YSYEKL. The CDR3 is made up of 19 amino acids. The CDR3 nucleotides read TGCGCCAGCAGCCAAGACCTTTACAGGACAGGGAGTAGCAATCAGCCCCAGCATTTT. Its translation is CASSQDLYRTGSSNQPQHF.

CDR3 coding DNA: TGTGCCAGCAGTTCCCTCGACAGGCTAGTTACCGAGCAGTACTTC. It encodes CASSSLDRLVTEQYF. The genes are TRBV28 and TRBJ2-7, with a weak D call TRBD1 (6 bases). This CDR3 spans 15 amino acids. Germline V lookup: CDR1 MDHEN, CDR2 SYDVKM. V shed 4 bases and J shed 6 bases, with 19 bases lying between them.

The chain joins TRBV19 to TRBJ1-1; maybe TRBD1 (5 bases). The CDR3 spans 13 residues. V was cut by 6 bases and J by 1 base, with 9 bases left in between. The V gene's germline CDR1 is LNHDA and CDR2 SQIVND (reference sequence). The CDR3 is CASSRQQNTEAFF. CDR3 in DNA: TGTGCCAGTAGCCGACAGCAGAACACTGAAGCTTTCTTT. Based on the CDR3 plus reference TRBV19 and TRBJ1-1, the full variable domain is DGGITQSPKYLFRKEGQNVTLSCEQNLNHDAMYWYRQDPGQGLRLIYYSQIVNDFQKGDIAEGYSVSREKKESFPLTVTSAQKNPTAFYLCASSRQQNTEAFFGQGTRLTVV.

V usage is TRBV7-2 and J usage is TRBJ2-1, with 12 positions matching TRBD2. Trimming cost V 5 bases and J 4 bases; bases outside gene matches: 3. Germline CDR1 SGHTA, CDR2 FQGNSA. CDR3 length equals 15 residues. DNA for the CDR3: TGTGCCAGCAGCCTCGGACTAGCGGGGTACAATGAGCAGTTCTTC. It encodes CASSLGLAGYNEQFF.

The chain combines TRBV18 with TRBJ1-2, with D perhaps matching TRBD1 (5 bases). Germline V gene sequence: CDR1 KGHSH, CDR2 LQKENI. V was cut by 3 bases and J by 6 bases, with 20 bases left in between. This CDR3 is built from 16 residues. This CDR3 is CASSPDLSTGGNGYTF. The CDR3 nucleotides read TGTGCCAGCTCACCCGACCTTTCCACCGGGGGGAATGGCTACACCTTC.

The chain uses TRBV5-4 and TRBJ2-1; weak D call: TRBD1 (6 bases). Looked up from germline, CDR1 is SGHNT and CDR2 is YYREEE (reference sequence). The CDR3 runs 15 residues. V shed 5 bases and J shed 4 bases, with 16 bases lying between them. The CDR3 DNA follows: TGTGCCAGCAGATATGGACAGACCGGTTACAATGAGCAGTTCTTC. Protein product: CASRYGQTGYNEQFF.

This chain links TRBV5-6 with TRBJ1-1; no definite D call. The CDR3 consists of 14 residues. Trimming shortened V by 0 bases and J by 5 bases, and 11 bases separated the two germline ends. Germline CDR1 reads SGHDT; CDR2 reads YYEEEE. The CDR3 sequence: CASSLGEANTEAFF. The CDR3, as DNA: TGTGCCAGCAGCTTGGGGGAGGCGAATACTGAAGCTTTCTTT.

The rearrangement joins TRBV5-1 to TRBJ2-6, with D hard to call. V lost 0 bases, J lost 0 bases, and 4 bases lay in between. CDR3 length: 15 amino acids. From germline, CDR1 is SGHRS and CDR2 YFSETQ. CDR3 amino acids: CASSLESSGANVLTF. For the CDR3, the DNA is TGCGCCAGCAGCTTGGAAAGCTCTGGGGCCAACGTCCTGACTTTC. Drawing the rest from reference TRBV5-1 and TRBJ2-6, the complete variable domain is KAGVTQTPRYLIKTRGQQVTLSCSPISGHRSVSWYQQTPGQGLQFLFEYFSETQRNKGNFPGRFSGRQFSNSRSEMNVSTLELGDSALYLCASSLESSGANVLTFGAGSRLTVL.

V is TRBV19 and J is TRBJ2-1; a possible D gene is TRBD1 (5 bases). This CDR3 contains 15 residues. With 4 bases removed from V and 9 bases from J, the gap between germline ends came to 19 bases. Germline V CDR1 and CDR2: LNHDA, SQIVND (reference sequence). The CDR3 here is CASSTVRKGAGEQFF. The CDR3 DNA reads as TGTGCCAGTAGTACAGTACGTAAAGGGGCTGGTGAGCAGTTCTTC.